This T cell receptor beta chain was retrieved from a study of blood T cell repertoires in COVID-19. Clones were sequenced by immunoSEQ multiplex PCR, and TCRdb holds only the in-frame ones, with some missing. The table lists about 180,000 clones, 65% to 90% of them singletons, with more than 1.5% in the top ten. This CDR3 has 15 amino acids. The germline CDR1 and CDR2 sequences are MNHEY and SMNVEV (reference sequence). Trimming left V 6 bases short and J 7 bases short, with 16 bases between. The TCR comes from a human donor in a cohort sampled during active COVID-19. The rearrangement links TRBV27 to TRBJ1-6; possible D gene TRBD1, 6 bases. The sample taken for sequencing was peripheral blood. The CDR3 nucleotides are TGTGCCAGCAGCTTGGGCGCAGGGGTGAATTCACCCCTCCACTTT. It yields the protein CASSLGAGVNSPLHF.